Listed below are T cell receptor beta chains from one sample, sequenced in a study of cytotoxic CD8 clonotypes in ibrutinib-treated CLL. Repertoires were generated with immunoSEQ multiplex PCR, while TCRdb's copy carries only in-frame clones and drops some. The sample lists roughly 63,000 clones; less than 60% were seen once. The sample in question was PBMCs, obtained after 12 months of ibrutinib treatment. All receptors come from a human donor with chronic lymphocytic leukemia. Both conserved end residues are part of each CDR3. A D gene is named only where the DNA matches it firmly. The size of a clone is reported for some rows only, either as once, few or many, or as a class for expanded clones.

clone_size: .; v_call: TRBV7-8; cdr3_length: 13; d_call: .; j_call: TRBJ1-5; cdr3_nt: TGTGCCAGCAGCTTAGAGGGCTCGAGGGCCCAGCATTTT; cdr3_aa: CASSLEGSRAQHF
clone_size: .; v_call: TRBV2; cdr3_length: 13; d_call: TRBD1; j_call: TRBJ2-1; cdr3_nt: TGTGCCAGCAGAAGTGTTCCGGGACAGGGGCCGTTCTTC; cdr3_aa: CASRSVPGQGPFF
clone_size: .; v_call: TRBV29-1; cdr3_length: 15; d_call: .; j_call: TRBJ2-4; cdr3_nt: TGCAGCGTTATTCAAGGGCTCCGAGCCAAAAACATTCAGTACTTC; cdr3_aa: CSVIQGLRAKNIQYF
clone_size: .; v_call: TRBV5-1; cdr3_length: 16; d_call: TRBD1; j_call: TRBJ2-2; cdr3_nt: TGCGCCAGCAGCTTGTTCGGGACAGGGGACACCGGGGAGCTGTTTTTT; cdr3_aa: CASSLFGTGDTGELFF
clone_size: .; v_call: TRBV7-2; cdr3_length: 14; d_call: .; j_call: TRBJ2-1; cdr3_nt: TGTGCCAGCAGCGGGACTGCCTACCCCCATGAGCAGTTCTTC; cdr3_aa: CASSGTAYPHEQFF
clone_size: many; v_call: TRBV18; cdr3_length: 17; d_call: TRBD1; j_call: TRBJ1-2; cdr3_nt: TGTGCCAGCTCACCAGCATGGGACAGGGTTTTGTTCTATGGCTACACCTTC; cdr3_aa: CASSPAWDRVLFYGYTF
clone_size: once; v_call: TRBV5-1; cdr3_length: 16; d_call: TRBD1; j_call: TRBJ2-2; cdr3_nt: TGCGCCAGCAGCCTGAGGACAGGGATGGTGGCCGGGGAGCTGTTTTTT; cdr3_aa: CASSLRTGMVAGELFF
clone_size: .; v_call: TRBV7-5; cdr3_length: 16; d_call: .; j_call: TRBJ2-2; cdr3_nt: TGTGCCAGCAGCCACCGGGACAGGGCGAACACCGGGGAGCTGTTTTTT; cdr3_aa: CASSHRDRANTGELFF
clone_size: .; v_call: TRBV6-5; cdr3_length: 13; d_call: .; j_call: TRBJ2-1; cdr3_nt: TGTGCCAGCAGTTACGAGGGAAAGAATGAGCAGTTCTTC; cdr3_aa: CASSYEGKNEQFF
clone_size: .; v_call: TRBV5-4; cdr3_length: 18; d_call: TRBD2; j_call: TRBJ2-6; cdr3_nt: TGTGCCAGCAGCCCCCAGGGACTAGCGGCCTCTGGGGCCAACGTCCTGACTTTC; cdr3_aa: CASSPQGLAASGANVLTF
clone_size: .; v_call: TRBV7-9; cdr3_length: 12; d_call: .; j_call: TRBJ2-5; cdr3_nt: TGTGCCAGCAATTTTCGGGGAGAGACCCAGTACTTC; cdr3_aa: CASNFRGETQYF
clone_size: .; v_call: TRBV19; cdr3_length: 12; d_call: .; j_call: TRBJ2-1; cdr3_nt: TGTGCCAGTAGTCCCGGACTCGGTGGGCAGTTCTTC; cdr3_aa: CASSPGLGGQFF
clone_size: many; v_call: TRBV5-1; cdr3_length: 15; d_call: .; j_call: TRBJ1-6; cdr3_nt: TGCGCCAGCAGCTTGCGGCAGAACTATAATTCACCCCTCCACTTT; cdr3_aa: CASSLRQNYNSPLHF
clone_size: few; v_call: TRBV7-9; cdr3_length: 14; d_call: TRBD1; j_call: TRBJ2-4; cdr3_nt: TGTGCCAGCAGCTGGGACAGGGGAACGTACATTCAGTACTTC; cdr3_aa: CASSWDRGTYIQYF
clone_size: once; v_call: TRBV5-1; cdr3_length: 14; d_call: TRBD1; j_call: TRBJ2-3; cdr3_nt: TGCGCCACTGCCAGACAGGGGACAACAGATACGCAGTATTTT; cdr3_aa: CATARQGTTDTQYF
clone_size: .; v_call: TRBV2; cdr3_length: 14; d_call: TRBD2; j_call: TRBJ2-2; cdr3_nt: TGTGCGACGCGGGAGGCGACGAACACCGGGGAGCTGTTTTTT; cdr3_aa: CATREATNTGELFF
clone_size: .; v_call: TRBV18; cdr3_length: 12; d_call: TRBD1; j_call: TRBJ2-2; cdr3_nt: TGTGCCAGCGGTCGGACAGGCGGGGAGCTGTTTTTT; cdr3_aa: CASGRTGGELFF
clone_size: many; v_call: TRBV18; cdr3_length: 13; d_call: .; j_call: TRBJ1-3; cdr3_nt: TGTGCCAGCTCACCCCCGGTAGAGAACACCATATATTTT; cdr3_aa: CASSPPVENTIYF
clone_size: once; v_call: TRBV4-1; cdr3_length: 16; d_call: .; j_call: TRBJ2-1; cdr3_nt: TGTGCCAGCAGCACTACCGGGACGACTGTGAGGGGTGAGCAGTTCTTC; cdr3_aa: CASSTTGTTVRGEQFF
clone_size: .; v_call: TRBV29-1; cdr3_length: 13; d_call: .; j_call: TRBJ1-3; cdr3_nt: TGCAGCGTGGTCGGGCGCTCTGGAAACACCATATATTTT; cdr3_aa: CSVVGRSGNTIYF
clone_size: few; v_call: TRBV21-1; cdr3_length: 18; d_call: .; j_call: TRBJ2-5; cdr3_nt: TGTGCCAGCAGCAAAAATAGGGTGTGTAGCGGGAGATTGGAGACCCAGTACTTC; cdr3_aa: CASSKNRVCSGRLETQYF
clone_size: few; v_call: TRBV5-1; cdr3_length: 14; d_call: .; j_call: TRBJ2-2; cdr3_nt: TGCGCCAGCAGCTCTCCCACGAACACCGGGGAGCTGTTTTTT; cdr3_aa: CASSSPTNTGELFF
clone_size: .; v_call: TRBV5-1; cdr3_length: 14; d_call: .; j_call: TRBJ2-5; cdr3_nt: TGCGCCAGCAGTTTAACAGGGACTGGAGAGACCCAGTACTTC; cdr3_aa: CASSLTGTGETQYF
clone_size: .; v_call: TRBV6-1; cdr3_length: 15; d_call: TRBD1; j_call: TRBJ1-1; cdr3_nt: TGTGCCAGCAGACGCCTCGGACAGGGGGGAACTGAAGCTTTCTTT; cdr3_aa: CASRRLGQGGTEAFF
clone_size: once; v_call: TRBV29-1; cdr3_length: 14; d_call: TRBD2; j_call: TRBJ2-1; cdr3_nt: TGCAGCGTTGAAGAGGGACTAGGTAACAATGAGCAGTTCTTC; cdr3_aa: CSVEEGLGNNEQFF
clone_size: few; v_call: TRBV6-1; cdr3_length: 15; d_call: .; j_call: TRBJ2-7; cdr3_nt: TGTGCCAGCAGCACAACAGGATCCTCCCCTTACGAGCAGTACTTC; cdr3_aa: CASSTTGSSPYEQYF
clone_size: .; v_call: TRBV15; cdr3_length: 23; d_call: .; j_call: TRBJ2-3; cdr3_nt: TGTGCCACCAGCAGAGATGGTGGGGGAAGTATAACCTCCCCGGGTTTACACACAGATACGCAGTATTTT; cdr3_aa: CATSRDGGGSITSPGLHTDTQYF
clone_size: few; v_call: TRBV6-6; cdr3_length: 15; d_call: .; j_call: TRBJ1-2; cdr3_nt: TGTGCCAGCAGTTACTCCGGGGGACTAGACTATGGCTACACCTTC; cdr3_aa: CASSYSGGLDYGYTF
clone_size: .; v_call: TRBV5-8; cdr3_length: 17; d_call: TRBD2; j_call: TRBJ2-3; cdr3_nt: TGTGCCAGCAGCTTGCGGGGGGGGATAACTAGCACAGATACGCAGTATTTT; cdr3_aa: CASSLRGGITSTDTQYF
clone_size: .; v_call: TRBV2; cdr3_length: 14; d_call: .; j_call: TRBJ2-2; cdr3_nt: TGTGCCAGCCGTCGGACGTCGGAAACCGGGGAGCTGTTTTTT; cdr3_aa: CASRRTSETGELFF
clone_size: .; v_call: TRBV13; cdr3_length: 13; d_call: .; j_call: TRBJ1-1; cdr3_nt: TGTGCCAGCAGCCCGGGCAAGTGGACTGAAGCTTTCTTT; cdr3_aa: CASSPGKWTEAFF
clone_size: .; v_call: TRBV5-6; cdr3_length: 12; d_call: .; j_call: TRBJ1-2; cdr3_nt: TGTGCCAGCAGAGACAGATTCTATGGCTACACCTTC; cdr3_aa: CASRDRFYGYTF
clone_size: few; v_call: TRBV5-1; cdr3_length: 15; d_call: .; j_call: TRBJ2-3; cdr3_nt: TGCGCCAGCAGCTTGGTGGGTCAGGGCACAGATACGCAGTATTTT; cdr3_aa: CASSLVGQGTDTQYF
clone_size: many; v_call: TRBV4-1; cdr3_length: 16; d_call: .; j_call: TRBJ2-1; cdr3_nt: TGCGCCAGCAGCCAAGATCCTAATCACGGCTGGTTGTCCCTGTTCTTC; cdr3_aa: CASSQDPNHGWLSLFF
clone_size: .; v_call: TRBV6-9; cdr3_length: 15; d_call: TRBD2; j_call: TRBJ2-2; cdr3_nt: TGTGCCAGCAGTTACTCGACTAGCGGGACCGGGGAGCTGTTTTTT; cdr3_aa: CASSYSTSGTGELFF
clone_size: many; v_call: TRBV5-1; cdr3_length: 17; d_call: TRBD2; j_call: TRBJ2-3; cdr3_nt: TGCGCCAGCAGCTTGCCTCGACTAGCGGGGCGGGCAAATACGCAGTATTTT; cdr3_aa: CASSLPRLAGRANTQYF
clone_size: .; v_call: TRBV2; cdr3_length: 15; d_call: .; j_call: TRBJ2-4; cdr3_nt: TGTGCCAGCAAACAACCGGGACTAGCCAAAAACATTCAGTACTTC; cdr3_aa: CASKQPGLAKNIQYF
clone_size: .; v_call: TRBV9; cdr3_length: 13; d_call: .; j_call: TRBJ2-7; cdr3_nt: TGTGCCAGCAGCGTAGGGGGTCCCTACGAGCAGTACTTC; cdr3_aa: CASSVGGPYEQYF
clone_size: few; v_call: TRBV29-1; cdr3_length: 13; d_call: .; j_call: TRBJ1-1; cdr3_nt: TGCAGCGTTTCGGTCCGGGTGTCCACTGAAGCTTTCTTT; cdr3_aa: CSVSVRVSTEAFF
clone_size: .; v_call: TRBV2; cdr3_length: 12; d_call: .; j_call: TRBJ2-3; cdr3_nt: TGTGCCAGCAAAGAGAGCACAGATACGCAGTATTTT; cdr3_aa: CASKESTDTQYF
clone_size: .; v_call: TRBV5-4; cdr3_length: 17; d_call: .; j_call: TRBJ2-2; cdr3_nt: TGTGCCAGCAGCTTGGGGACCAGGGCAGAGAACACCGGGGAGCTGTTTTTT; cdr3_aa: CASSLGTRAENTGELFF
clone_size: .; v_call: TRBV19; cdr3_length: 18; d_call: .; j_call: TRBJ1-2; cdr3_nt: TGTGCCAGTAGTATAGATTTTGCAGACGGCGTAAACAACTATGGCTACACCTTC; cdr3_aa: CASSIDFADGVNNYGYTF
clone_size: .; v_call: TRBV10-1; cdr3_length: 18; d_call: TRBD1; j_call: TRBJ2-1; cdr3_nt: TGCGCCAGCAGTGAGGTCAGGGGGCGAAAAGGCTCCTACAATGAGCAGTTCTTC; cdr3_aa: CASSEVRGRKGSYNEQFF
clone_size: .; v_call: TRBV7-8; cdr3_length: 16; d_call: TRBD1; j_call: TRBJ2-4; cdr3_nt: TGTGCCAGCAGCTTAGAGAGACAGGGAGCCAAAAACATTCAGTACTTC; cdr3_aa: CASSLERQGAKNIQYF
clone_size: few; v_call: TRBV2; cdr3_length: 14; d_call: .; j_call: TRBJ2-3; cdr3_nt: TGTGCCAGCACTTCAGGGTGGGCGACAGATACGCAGTATTTT; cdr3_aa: CASTSGWATDTQYF
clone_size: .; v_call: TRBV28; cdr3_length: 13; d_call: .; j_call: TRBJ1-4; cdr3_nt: TGTGCCAGCAGTTTACTCAACCCACCAAAACTGTTTTTT; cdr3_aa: CASSLLNPPKLFF